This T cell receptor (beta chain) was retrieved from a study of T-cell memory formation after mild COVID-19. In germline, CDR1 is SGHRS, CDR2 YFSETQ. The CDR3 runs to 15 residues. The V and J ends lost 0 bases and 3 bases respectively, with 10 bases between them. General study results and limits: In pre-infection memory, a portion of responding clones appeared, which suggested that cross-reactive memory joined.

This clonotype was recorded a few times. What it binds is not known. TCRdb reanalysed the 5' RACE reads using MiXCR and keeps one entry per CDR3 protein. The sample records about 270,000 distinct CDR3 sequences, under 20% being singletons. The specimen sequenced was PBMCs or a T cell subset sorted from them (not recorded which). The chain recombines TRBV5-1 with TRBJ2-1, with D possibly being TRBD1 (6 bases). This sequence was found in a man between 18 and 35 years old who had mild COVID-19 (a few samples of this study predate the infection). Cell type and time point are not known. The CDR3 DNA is TGCGCCAGCAGCTTGGAGGGACACCTCTACAATGAGCAGTTCTTC. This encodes CASSLEGHLYNEQFF. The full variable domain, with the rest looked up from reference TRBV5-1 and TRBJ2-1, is KAGVTQTPRYLIKTRGQQVTLSCSPISGHRSVSWYQQTPGQGLQFLFEYFSETQRNKGNFPGRFSGRQFSNSRSEMNVSTLELGDSALYLCASSLEGHLYNEQFFGPGTRLTVL.